This T cell receptor beta chain emerged from a study of human T cells and chemical hapten exposure. This CDR3 is built from 17 residues. Trimming stripped 4 bases from V and 0 bases from J, with 16 bases between. Ten or more counts support this clonotype. Original data processing: Samples contained a median of roughly 93,000 TCRs, with a range of roughly 20,000 to 700,000. TCRdb ran MiXCR on the RACE reads and lists one entry per CDR3 protein. These V and J calls originate from TCRdb's pipeline instead of the authors' own analysis. In the table there are about 45,000 distinct CDR3 sequences, about 4.8% of which are singletons. The time point here: healthy volunteer bleed at 2 weeks. Someone pulled total RNA out of unfractionated whole blood.

The V gene is TRBV12-3 or TRBV12-4, the J gene TRBJ2-1; TRBD1 is a possible D gene (5 bases). This TCR came from a human donor in good health. Some clones in this sample may be carry-over from other donors' samples. The sample taken for sequencing was whole blood. The CDR3 coding sequence is TGTGCCAGCAGTTCTGGGGCCACCGGTTCCTCCTACAATGAGCAGTTCTTC. This gives the protein CASSSGATGSSYNEQFF.